This T cell receptor beta chain emerged from a study of identical twins. Overall study findings and caveats: Donors were not followed over many years; analysis was cross-sectional. Out-of-frame alpha sequences shared by twins showed excess low generation probability. Weaker excess twin sharing was observed in beta out-of-frame sequences.

Germline V gene lookup returns CDR1 DFQATT and CDR2 SNEGSKA (reference sequence). This CDR3 has 15 amino acids. V shed 1 base and J shed 0 bases, with 10 bases lying between them. This clonotype was seen a few times. Its antigen is unidentified. It was template switching that added a universal primer site, and there were unique molecular identifiers on the cDNA. One entry per CDR3 protein, called by TCRdb with MiXCR from the 5' RACE reads. The sample shows a few hundred thousand distinct CDR3 sequences, 7.5% to 9.5% of them seen only once. The same data also contributed to another study, on yellow fever vaccine responses in identical twins.

The clonotype was recovered from a woman aged 18-29 years in good health. Sequenced: CD8+ T cells sorted from blood. This chain connects TRBV20-1 to TRBJ2-4; D is ambiguous. The CDR3 spells CSARVNVLAKNIQYF. CDR3 DNA sequence: TGCAGTGCTAGAGTTAATGTCTTAGCCAAAAACATTCAGTACTTC.